This T cell receptor beta chain derives from a study of blood T cell repertoires in COVID-19. Clones were read by immunoSEQ multiplex PCR, and TCRdb kept only the in-frame ones, dropping some. The table has about 200,000 clones, roughly 90% seen once. The sequencing sample was made of peripheral blood. The TCR sequence derives from a middle-aged man with COVID-19, enrolled during active disease.

CDR3 coding DNA: TGTGCCAGCAGCTTGGCCAGCTATGGCTACACCTTC. Its protein is CASSLASYGYTF. The rearrangement links TRBV5-6 to TRBJ1-2; the D is unclear. Germline CDR1 and CDR2: SGHDT and YYEEEE. Trimming took 0 bases from V and 4 from J, leaving 4 bases between them. The CDR3 covers 12 residues.